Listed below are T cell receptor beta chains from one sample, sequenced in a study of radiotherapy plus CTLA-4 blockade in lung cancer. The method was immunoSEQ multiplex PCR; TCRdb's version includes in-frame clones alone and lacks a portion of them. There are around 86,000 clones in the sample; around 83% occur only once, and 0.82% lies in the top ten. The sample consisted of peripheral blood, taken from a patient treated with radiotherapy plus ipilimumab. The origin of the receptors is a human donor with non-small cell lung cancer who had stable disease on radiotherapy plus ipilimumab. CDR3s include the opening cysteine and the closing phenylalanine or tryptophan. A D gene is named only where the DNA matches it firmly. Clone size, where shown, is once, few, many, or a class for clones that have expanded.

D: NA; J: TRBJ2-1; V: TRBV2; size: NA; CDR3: CASSEDARYEQFF; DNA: TGTGCCAGCAGTGAAGATGCCAGATATGAGCAGTTCTTC
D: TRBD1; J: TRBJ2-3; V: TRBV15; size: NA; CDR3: CATSGGQGMTDTQYF; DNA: TGTGCCACCAGCGGCGGACAGGGGATGACAGATACGCAGTATTTT
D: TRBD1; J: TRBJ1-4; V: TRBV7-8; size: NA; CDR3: CASSLARTGGFGNEKLFF; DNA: TGTGCCAGCAGCTTAGCGCGGACAGGGGGATTCGGTAATGAAAAACTGTTTTTT
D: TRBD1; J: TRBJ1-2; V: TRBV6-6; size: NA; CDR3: CASSYSPGQGYGYTF; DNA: TGTGCCAGCAGTTACTCCCCGGGACAGGGCTATGGCTACACCTTC
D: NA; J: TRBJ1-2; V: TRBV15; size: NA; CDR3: CATTQGLMWDGYTF; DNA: TGTGCCACCACTCAGGGGCTAATGTGGGATGGCTACACCTTC
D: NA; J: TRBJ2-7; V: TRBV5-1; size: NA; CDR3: CASSLDGNPYEQYF; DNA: TGCGCCAGCAGCTTGGACGGCAACCCCTACGAGCAGTACTTC
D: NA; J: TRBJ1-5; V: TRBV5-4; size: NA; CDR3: CASSLGGGNQPQHF; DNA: TGTGCCAGCAGCTTGGGGGGCGGCAATCAGCCCCAGCATTTT
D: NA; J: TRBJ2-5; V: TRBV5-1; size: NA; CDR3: CASSRSWGQETQYF; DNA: TGCGCCAGCAGCCGATCGTGGGGTCAAGAGACCCAGTACTTC
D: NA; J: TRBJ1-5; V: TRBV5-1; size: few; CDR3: CASSTNPGAPQHF; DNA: TGCGCCAGCAGCACCAACCCAGGGGCGCCCCAGCATTTT
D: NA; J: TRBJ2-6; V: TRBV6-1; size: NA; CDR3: CASRPPVSGANVLTF; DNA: TGTGCCAGCAGGCCACCCGTCTCTGGGGCCAACGTCCTGACTTTC
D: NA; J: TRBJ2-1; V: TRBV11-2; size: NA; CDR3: CASSWRAESSYNEQFF; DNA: TGTGCCAGCAGCTGGAGGGCCGAGAGCTCCTACAATGAGCAGTTCTTC
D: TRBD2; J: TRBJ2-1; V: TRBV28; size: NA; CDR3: CASSTLAGGLHEQFF; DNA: TGTGCCAGCAGTACCCTAGCGGGAGGGCTTCATGAGCAGTTCTTC
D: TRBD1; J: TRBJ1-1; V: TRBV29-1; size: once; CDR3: CSGNAGGTEAFF; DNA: TGCAGCGGGAATGCAGGGGGCACTGAAGCTTTCTTT
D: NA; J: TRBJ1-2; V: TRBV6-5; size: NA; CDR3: CASSSGANYGYTF; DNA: TGTGCCAGCAGTTCGGGAGCTAACTATGGCTACACCTTC
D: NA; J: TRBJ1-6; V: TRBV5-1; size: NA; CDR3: CASSFVTGGNSPLHF; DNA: TGCGCCAGCAGCTTTGTTACAGGCGGGAATTCACCCCTCCACTTT
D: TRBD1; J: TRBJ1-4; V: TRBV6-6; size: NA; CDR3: CATRQGGANEKLFF; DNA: TGTGCCACTCGACAGGGAGGGGCTAATGAAAAACTGTTTTTT
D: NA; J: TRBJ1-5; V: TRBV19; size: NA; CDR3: CASVRAANQPQHF; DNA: TGTGCCAGTGTAAGGGCCGCCAATCAGCCCCAGCATTTT
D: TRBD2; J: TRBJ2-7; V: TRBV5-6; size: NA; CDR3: CASSPYGRSSYEQYF; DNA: TGTGCCAGCAGCCCCTACGGGAGGAGCTCCTACGAGCAGTACTTC
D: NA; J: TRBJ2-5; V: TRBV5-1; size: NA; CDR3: CASSLGGTETQYF; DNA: TGCGCCAGCAGCCTCGGGGGAACAGAGACCCAGTACTTC
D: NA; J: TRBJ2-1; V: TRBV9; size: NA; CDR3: CASSVEDQLYNEQFF; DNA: TGTGCCAGCAGCGTAGAGGACCAGCTCTACAATGAGCAGTTCTTC
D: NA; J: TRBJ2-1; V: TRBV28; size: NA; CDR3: CASAGTNYNEQFF; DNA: TGTGCCAGCGCCGGGACAAATTACAATGAGCAGTTCTTC
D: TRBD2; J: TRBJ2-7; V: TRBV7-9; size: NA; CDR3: CASSLAGSYEQYF; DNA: TGTGCCAGCAGCCTAGCGGGATCCTACGAGCAGTACTTC
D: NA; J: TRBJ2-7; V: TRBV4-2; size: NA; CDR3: CASSHRDNAYEQYF; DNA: TGTGCCAGCAGCCACCGGGACAACGCCTACGAGCAGTACTTC
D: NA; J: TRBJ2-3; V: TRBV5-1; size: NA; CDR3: CASREGAAVDTQYF; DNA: TGCGCCAGCAGAGAGGGTGCCGCGGTAGATACGCAGTATTTT
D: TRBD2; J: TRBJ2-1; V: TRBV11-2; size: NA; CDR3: CASDPFSGRNEQFF; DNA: TGTGCCAGCGACCCCTTTAGCGGGAGGAATGAGCAGTTCTTC
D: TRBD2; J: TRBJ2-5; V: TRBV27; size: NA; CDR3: CASSFRRTSLVETQYF; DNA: TGTGCCAGCAGTTTCCGCCGGACTAGCTTGGTTGAGACCCAGTACTTC
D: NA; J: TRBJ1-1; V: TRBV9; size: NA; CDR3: CASSVGGSGHPNTEAFF; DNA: TGTGCCAGCAGCGTAGGGGGCTCGGGACACCCGAACACTGAAGCTTTCTTT
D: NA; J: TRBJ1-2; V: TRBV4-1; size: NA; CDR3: CASSQEEGRNPFNYGYTF; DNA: TGCGCCAGCAGCCAAGAAGAGGGGCGGAATCCCTTTAACTATGGCTACACCTTC
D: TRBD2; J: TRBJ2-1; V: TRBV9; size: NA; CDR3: CASSLRLAGGNEQFF; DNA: TGTGCCAGCAGCCTACGACTAGCGGGCGGTAATGAGCAGTTCTTC
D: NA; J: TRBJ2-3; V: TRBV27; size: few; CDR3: CASSIGVTDTQYF; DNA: TGTGCCAGCTCGATCGGGGTCACAGATACGCAGTATTTT
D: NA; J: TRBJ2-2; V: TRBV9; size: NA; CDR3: CASRWQANTGELFF; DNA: TGTGCCAGCAGGTGGCAGGCGAACACCGGGGAGCTGTTTTTT
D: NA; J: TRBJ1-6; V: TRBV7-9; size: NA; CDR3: CASSTNVGSPLHF; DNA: TGTGCCAGCAGCACCAATGTGGGTTCACCCCTCCACTTT
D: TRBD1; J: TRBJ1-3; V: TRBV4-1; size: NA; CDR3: CASSLAGTGGNTIYF; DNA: TGCGCCAGCAGCCTAGCCGGGACAGGGGGAAACACCATATATTTT
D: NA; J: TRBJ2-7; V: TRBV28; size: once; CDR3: CASSLQVYEQYF; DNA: TGTGCCAGCAGTTTGCAGGTCTACGAGCAGTACTTC
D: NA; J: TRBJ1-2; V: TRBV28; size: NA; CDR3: CASSFRSNREGYTF; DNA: TGTGCCAGCAGTTTCCGTTCAAACAGGGAGGGCTACACCTTC
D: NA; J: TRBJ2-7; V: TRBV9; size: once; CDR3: CASSAEPGLRVEQYF; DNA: TGTGCCAGCAGCGCAGAACCGGGACTCCGCGTCGAGCAGTACTTC
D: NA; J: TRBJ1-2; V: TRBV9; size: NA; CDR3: CASTRTGTAGGYTF; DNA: TGTGCCAGCACCCGGACCGGGACGGCGGGGGGCTACACCTTC
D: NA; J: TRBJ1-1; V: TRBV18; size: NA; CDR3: CASSPRGGGQDTEAFF; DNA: TGTGCCAGCTCACCACGAGGTGGTGGGCAGGACACTGAAGCTTTCTTT